The entry below describes one T cell receptor beta chain. The source of the sample is a study of blood T cell repertoires in COVID-19. Study information: COVID-19 samples from acute and convalescent phases originated in the United States, Italy and Spain.

Germline assignment: CDR1 LNHDA and CDR2 SQIVND (reference sequence). The length of the CDR3 is 15 residues. Trimming at V came to 1 base and at J to 5 bases, leaving 6 bases not matched to a gene. In the original processing: Reference gene primer amplification in the assay estimated nucleated cell counts. Only in-frame clones appear in the TCRdb table, and some are missing; sequencing was by immunoSEQ multiplex PCR. V and J calls and clone size are copied from that table; D and trimming were computed from the DNA. Of tens of thousands of clones listed, around 86% are singletons. Material: peripheral blood. The origin of this receptor is a human donor in a cohort sampled during active COVID-19. V is TRBV19 and J is TRBJ1-2, with TRBD1 matching over 8 bases. The CDR3 region is CASSIAGRGLYGYTF. In DNA, the CDR3 is TGTGCCAGTAGTATAGCGGGCAGGGGGCTTTATGGCTACACCTTC.